This TCR beta chain was profiled in a study of cytotoxic CD8 clonotypes in ibrutinib-treated CLL (dated by TCRdb to the early 2020s). Regarding the study in general: The cohort was composed of ten to eleven relapsed/refractory and approximately 14 treatment-naive patients; IGHV unmutated status was identified in some 17 patients. Of the approximately 87 people in the trial, about 27 had longitudinal samples available. An average of 255,043 productive templates and some 100,000 productive rearrangements was obtained per sample. Partial responses were observed in roughly 24 patients and complete responses in 2; after a median follow-up of about 69 months, remission was maintained in approximately 14 patients and progression was observed in 12. Cryopreserved peripheral blood mononuclear cells were collected before treatment, at response, and at either disease progression or sustained remission. Samples at response were collected after a median of about 12 months of treatment, with a range of about 6 to 40 months. What the research found in general, with its limitations: Clonality rose at ibrutinib response, remained stable during sustained remission, and dropped back toward baseline at progression. Baseline clonality was found to be higher than that of age-matched healthy donors and was strongly correlated with circulating CD8+ T-cell counts. Sustained-remission and progressing patients did not have matched sampling times, and lymph node repertoires were not examined. Public clonotypes were found to be uncommon and were observed to contract or remain stable during treatment; the increase in clonality was shown to reflect expansion of private clonotypes at ibrutinib response.

Spanning cysteine to phenylalanine, the CDR3 consists of 13 amino acids. Of all the DNA, just the CDR3 is kept, 39 bases in frame from base 1. CDR1 and CDR2, looked up from the germline V gene (reference sequence), are GTSNPN and SVGIG. The junction shows trimming of 0 bases on V and 1 base on J, plus 6 bases between the germline ends. For TCR beta library preparation, roughly 1.8 micrograms of genomic DNA was extracted from cryopreserved PBMCs. Longitudinal blood samples from CLL patients on ibrutinib monotherapy were analyzed using high-throughput TCR beta sequencing. The patients took part in an open-label, single-center phase 2 trial of ibrutinib monotherapy. This clone appeared once. Its binding antigen is unknown. No base qualities exist here, and no much larger clone lies one base off it. At the DNA level, this CDR3 is encoded by other sequences in the same sample as well. On a MiSeq, deep resolution sequencing aimed for a depth between 1 in 1 million and 1 in 200,000 T cells, with each clonotype covered 10x on average. The immunoSEQ hsTCRB Kit was used to generate TCR beta libraries. Regarding the original processing steps: ImmunoSEQ Data Assistant and ImmunoSEQ Analyzer were used for data analysis, and V, D and J genes were assigned according to IMGT definitions. Clonality, which ranges from 0 to 1, was calculated as one minus the normalized Shannon entropy of productive rearrangement frequencies. Public clonotype analysis was restricted to overrepresented clonotypes comprising at least 0.05% of each patient's repertoire. Repertoires from 10 to 15 age-matched healthy donors in immuneACCESS were used as clonality controls. TCRdb holds this immuneACCESS table with in-frame rearrangements only. Some clones are missing; in checked studies, unresolved V genes explain under half, and the rest has no known cause. V and J calls and clone size are copied from that table; D and trimming were computed from the DNA. The sample contains some 310,000 clones, roughly 85% of them found a single time. Clones ranked in the top ten supply over 5% of the sample.

The sample here was PBMCs, taken before ibrutinib treatment. The sequence is built from TRBV30 and TRBJ1-1; no D gene is confidently identified. This sequence originates from a human donor with chronic lymphocytic leukemia. The CDR3 corresponds to CAWSVSANTEAFF. The nucleotides are TGTGCCTGGAGTGTGTCGGCGAACACTGAAGCTTTCTTT.